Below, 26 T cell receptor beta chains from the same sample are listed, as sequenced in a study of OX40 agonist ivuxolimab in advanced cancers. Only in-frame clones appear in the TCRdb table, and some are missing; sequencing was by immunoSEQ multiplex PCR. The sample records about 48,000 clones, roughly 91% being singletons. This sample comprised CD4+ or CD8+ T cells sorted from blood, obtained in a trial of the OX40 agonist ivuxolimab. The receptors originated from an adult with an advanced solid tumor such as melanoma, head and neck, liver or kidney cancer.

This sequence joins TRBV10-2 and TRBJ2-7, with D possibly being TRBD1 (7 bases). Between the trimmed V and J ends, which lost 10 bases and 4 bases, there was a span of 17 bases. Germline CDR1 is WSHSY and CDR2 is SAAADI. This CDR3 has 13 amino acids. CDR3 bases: TGCGCCACCCGGGAGACAGGGACTTACGAGCAGTACGTC. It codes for CATRETGTYEQYV.

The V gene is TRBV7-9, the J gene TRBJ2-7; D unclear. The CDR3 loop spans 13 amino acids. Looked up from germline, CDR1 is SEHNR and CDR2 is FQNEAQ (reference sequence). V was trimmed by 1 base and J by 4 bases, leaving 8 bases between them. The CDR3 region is CASSLGPSYEQYV. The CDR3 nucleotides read TGTGCCAGCAGCTTAGGGCCGAGTTACGAGCAGTACGTC.

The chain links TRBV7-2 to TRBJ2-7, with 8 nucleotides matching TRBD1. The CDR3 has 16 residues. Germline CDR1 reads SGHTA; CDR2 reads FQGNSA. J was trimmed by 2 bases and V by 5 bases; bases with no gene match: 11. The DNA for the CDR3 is TGTGCCAGCAGCACCCGGTGGACAGGGTTAACCTACGAGCAGTACTTC. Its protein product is CASSTRWTGLTYEQYF.

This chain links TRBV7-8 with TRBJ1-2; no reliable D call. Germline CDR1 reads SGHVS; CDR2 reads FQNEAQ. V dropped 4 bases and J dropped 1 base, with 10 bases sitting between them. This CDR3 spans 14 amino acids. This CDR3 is CASSSMDGNYGYTF. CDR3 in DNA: TGTGCCAGCAGCTCAATGGACGGTAACTATGGCTACACCTTC.

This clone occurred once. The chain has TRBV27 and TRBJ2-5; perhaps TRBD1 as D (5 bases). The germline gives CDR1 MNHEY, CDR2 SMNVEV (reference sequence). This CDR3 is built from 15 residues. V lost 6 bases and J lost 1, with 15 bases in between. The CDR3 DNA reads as TGTGCCAGCAGGTTCGGCAGGGCCGGCCAAGAGACCCAGTACTTC. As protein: CASRFGRAGQETQYF.

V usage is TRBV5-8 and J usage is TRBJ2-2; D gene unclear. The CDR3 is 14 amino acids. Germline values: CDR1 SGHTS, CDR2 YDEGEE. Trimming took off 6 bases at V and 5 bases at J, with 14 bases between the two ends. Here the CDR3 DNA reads TGTGCCAGCACCATAATCGACCCTACCGGGGAGCTGTTTTTT. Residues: CASTIIDPTGELFF.

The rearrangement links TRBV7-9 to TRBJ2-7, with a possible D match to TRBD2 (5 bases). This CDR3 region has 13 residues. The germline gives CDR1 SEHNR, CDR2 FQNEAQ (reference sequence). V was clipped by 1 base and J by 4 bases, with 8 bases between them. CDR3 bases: TGTGCCAGCAGCTTAGGCAGCGGATACGAGCAGTACGTC. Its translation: CASSLGSGYEQYV.

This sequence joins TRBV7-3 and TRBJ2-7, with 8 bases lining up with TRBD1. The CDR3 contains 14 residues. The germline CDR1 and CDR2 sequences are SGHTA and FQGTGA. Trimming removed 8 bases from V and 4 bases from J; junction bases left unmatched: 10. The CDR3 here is CASSPGQGGYEQYF. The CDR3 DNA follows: TGTGCCAGCTCTCCCGGACAGGGAGGATACGAGCAGTACTTC.

CDR3 sequence reads: CASSITGGRDYGYTF. The CDR3 bases are TGTGCCAGTAGTATCACAGGGGGTAGAGACTATGGCTACACCTTC. V gene TRBV19 combines with J gene TRBJ1-2, with 8 bases matching TRBD1. CDR3 length: 15 amino acids. V lost 3 bases to trimming and J lost 3 bases; unmatched junction nucleotides: 6. The germline V gene encodes CDR1 LNHDA and CDR2 SQIVND (reference sequence).

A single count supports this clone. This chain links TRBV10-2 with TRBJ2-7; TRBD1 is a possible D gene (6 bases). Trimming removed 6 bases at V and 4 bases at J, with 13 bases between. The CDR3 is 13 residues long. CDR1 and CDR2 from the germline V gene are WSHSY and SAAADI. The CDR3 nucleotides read TGCGCCAGCAGCCACAGGGAATTGTACGAGCAGTACGTC. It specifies CASSHRELYEQYV.

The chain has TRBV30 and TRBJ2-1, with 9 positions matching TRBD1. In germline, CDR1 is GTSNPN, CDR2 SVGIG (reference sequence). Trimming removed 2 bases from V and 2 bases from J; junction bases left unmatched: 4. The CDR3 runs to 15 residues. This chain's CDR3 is CAWSTGTGTYNEQFF. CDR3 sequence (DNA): TGTGCCTGGAGTACCGGGACAGGGACCTACAATGAGCAGTTCTTC.

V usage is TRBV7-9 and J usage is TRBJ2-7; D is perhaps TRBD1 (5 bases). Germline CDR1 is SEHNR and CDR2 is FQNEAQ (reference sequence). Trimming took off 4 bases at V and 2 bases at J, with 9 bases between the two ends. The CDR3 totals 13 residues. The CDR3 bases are TGTGCCAGCAGCTACTCAGGGACCTACGAGCAGTACTTC. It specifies CASSYSGTYEQYF. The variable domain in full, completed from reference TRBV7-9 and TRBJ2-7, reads DTGVSQNPRHKITKRGQNVTFRCDPISEHNRLYWYRQTLGQGPEFLTYFQNEAQLEKSRLLSDRFSAERPKGSFSTLEIQRTEQGDSAMYLCASSYSGTYEQYFGPGTRLTVT.

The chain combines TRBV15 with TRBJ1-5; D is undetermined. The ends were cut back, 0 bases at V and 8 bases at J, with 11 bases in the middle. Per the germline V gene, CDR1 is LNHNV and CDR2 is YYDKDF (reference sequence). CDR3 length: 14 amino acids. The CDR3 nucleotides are TGTGCCACCAGCAGAGATCGAGGTGAGGAGCCCCAGCATTTT. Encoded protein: CATSRDRGEEPQHF.

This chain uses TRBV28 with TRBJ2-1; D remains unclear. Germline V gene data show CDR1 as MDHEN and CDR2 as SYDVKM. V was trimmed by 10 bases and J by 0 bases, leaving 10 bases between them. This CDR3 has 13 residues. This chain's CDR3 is CATRQSSYNEQFF. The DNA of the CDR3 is TGTGCCACCCGGCAGAGCTCCTACAATGAGCAGTTCTTC.

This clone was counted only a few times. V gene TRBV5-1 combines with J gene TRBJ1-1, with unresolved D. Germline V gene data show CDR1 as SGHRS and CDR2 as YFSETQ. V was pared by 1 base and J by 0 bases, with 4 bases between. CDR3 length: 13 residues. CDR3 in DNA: TGCGCCAGCAGCTTGAGAGTGAACACTGAAGCTTTCTTT. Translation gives CASSLRVNTEAFF.

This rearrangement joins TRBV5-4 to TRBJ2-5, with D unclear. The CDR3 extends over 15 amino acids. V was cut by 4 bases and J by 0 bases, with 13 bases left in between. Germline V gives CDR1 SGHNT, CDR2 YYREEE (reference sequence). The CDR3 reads CASSPALTDQETQYF. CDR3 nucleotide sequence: TGTGCCAGCAGCCCGGCGTTAACCGACCAAGAGACCCAGTACTTC.

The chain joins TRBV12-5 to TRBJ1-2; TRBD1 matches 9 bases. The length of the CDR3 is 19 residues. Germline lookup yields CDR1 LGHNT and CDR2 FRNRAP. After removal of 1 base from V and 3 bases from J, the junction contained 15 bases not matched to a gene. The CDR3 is CASGLGRVLQGAGDYGYTF. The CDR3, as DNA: TGTGCTAGTGGTTTGGGGAGAGTCCTACAGGGGGCCGGCGACTATGGCTACACCTTC. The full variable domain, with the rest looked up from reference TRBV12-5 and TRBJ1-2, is DARVTQTPRHKVTEMGQEVTMRCQPILGHNTVFWYRQTMMQGLELLAYFRNRAPLDDSGMPKDRFSAEMPDATLATLKIQPSEPRDSAVYFCASGLGRVLQGAGDYGYTFGSGTRLTVV.

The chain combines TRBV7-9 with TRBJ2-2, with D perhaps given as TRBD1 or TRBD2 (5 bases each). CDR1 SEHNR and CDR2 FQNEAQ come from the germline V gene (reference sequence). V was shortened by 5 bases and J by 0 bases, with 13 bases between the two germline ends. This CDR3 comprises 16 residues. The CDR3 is CASSQPGRTNTGELFF. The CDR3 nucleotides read TGTGCCAGCAGCCAACCGGGACGGACGAACACCGGGGAGCTGTTTTTT.

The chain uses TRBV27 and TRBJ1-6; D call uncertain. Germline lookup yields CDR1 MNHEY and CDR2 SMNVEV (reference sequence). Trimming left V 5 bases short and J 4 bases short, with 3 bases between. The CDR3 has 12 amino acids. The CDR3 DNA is TGTGCCAGCAGTGGGTATAATTCACCCCTCCACTTT. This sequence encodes CASSGYNSPLHF.

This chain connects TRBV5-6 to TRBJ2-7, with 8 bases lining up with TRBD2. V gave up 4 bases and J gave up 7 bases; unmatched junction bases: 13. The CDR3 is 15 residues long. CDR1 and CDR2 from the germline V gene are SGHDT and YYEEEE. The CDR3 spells CASSDGRGHPWEQYV. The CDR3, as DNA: TGTGCCAGCAGCGACGGGAGGGGTCACCCTTGGGAGCAGTACGTC.

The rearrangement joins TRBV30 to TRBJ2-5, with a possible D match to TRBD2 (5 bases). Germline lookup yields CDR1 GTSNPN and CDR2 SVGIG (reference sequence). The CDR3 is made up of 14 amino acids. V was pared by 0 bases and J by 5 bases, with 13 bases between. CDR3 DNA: TGTGCCTGGAGTGTATTAGGAGGCAGGGAGACCCAGTACTTC. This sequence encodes CAWSVLGGRETQYF.

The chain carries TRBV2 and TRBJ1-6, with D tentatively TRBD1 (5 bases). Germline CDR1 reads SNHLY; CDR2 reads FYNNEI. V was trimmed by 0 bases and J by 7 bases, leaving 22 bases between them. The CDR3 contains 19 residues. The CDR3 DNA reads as TGTGCCAGCAGTGAAGCGATCCCTGGGGGGTTAATGGGAAATTCACCCCTCCACTTT. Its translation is CASSEAIPGGLMGNSPLHF.

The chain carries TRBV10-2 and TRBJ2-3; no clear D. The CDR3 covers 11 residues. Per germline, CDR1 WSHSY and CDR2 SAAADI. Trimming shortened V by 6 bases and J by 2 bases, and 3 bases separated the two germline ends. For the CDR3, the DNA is TGCGCCAGCAGGTACACAGATACGCAGTATTTT. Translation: CASRYTDTQYF.

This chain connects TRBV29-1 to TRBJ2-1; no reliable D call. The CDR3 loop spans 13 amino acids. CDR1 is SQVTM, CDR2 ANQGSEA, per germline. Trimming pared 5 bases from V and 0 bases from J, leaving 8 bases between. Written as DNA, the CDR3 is TGCAGCGTTCGTTCATACTCCTACAATGAGCAGTTCTTC. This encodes CSVRSYSYNEQFF.

CDR3 DNA sequence: TGTGCCAGCAGCCCCTCCGGGACAGGGTCACACCGGGAGCTGTTTTTT. It encodes CASSPSGTGSHRELFF. The chain carries TRBV7-9 and TRBJ2-2, with 9 bases fitting TRBD1. Germline CDR1 reads SEHNR; CDR2 reads FQNEAQ (reference sequence). The CDR3 loop spans 16 amino acids. The V gene end was trimmed by 5 bases and the J gene end by 9 bases; junction bases not matched to a gene: 13.

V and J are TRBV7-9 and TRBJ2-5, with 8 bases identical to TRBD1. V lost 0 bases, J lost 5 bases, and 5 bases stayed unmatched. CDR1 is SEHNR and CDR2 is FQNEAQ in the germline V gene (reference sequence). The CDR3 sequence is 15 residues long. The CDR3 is CASSLAQGARETQYF. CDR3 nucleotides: TGTGCCAGCAGCTTAGCCCAGGGGGCGAGGGAGACCCAGTACTTC.